This TCR beta chain was sequenced in a study of T cells expressing NK-cell markers. Study as a whole: The authors sequenced eight donors, of whom seven were HCMV-seropositive and one was seronegative. Findings and caveats of the study: Whether expanded NKG2C-expressing T cell clones recognize HCMV is unknown.

Germline CDR1 is DFQATT and CDR2 is SNEGSKA (reference sequence). CDR3 length equals 14 residues. From the 5' RACE reads, TCRdb lists one entry per CDR3 protein and no DNA. The specimen's table records about half a million distinct CDR3 sequences. Comments on this clonotype: Its antigen is undetermined.

The genes are TRBV20-1 and TRBJ2-4; there is no DNA to check the TCRdb D call of TRBD2. The sequenced material came from blood T cells: a sorted CD56 or NKG2C T cell subset, CD4+ or CD8+ T cells, or bulk PBMC T cells (not recorded which). The clonotype originates from a woman in her forties or fifties in good health. The CDR3: CSASAGVTKNIQYF.